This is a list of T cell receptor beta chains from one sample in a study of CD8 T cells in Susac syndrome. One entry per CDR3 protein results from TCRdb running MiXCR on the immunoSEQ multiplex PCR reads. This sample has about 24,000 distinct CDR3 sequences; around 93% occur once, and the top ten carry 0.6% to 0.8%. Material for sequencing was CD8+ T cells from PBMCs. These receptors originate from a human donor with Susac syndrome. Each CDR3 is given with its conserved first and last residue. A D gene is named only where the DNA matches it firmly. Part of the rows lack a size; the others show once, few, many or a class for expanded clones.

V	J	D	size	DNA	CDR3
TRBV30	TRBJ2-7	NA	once	TGTGCCTGGACTGAGGGAGAAGGCCCTTACGAGCAGTACTTC	CAWTEGEGPYEQYF
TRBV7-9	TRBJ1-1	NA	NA	TGTGCCAGCAGCTTAGTGGGGAGCACTGAAGCTTTCTTT	CASSLVGSTEAFF
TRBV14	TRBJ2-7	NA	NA	TGTGCCAGCAGCCAAGTGGGGGTATGGGAGCAGTACTTC	CASSQVGVWEQYF
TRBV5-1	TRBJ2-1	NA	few	TGCGCCAGCAGCTTGGAGGGGGGGCTGTACAATGAGCAGTTCTTC	CASSLEGGLYNEQFF
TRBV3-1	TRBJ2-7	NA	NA	TGTGCCAGCAGCCTCGGGACACCTGACTACGAGCAGTACTTC	CASSLGTPDYEQYF
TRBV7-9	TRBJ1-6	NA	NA	TGTGCCAGCAGCTTAGCGCGGGCAGAGGATTCACCCCTCCACTTT	CASSLARAEDSPLHF
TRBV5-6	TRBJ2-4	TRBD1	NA	TGTGCCAGCAGCTTGCCGCAGGGGGCGGGCATTCAGTACTTC	CASSLPQGAGIQYF
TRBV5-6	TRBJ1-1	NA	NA	TGTGCCAGCAGCTTGATTAAGGGGACTGAAGCTTTCTTT	CASSLIKGTEAFF
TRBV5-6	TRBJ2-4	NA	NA	TGTGCCAGCAGCTTGGGGCTAGCCAAAAACATTCAGTACTTC	CASSLGLAKNIQYF
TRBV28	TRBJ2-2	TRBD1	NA	TGTGCCAGCAGTTTAGAATGGACAGGGGGAGTGAACACCGGGGAGCTGTTTTTT	CASSLEWTGGVNTGELFF
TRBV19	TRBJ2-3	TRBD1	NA	TGTGCCAGTAGTGACCGACAGGGGTCGCAGTATTTT	CASSDRQGSQYF
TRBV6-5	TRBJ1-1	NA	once	TGTGCCAGCAGTTACTCGTGGACAGATAACACTGAAGCTTTCTTT	CASSYSWTDNTEAFF
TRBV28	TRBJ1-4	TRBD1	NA	TGTGCCAGCAGTTGGCAAACCTTCCGGGACAGGGTTTTT	CASSWQTFRDRVF
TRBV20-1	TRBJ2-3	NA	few	TGCAGTGCCGCTACAGAAACAGATACGCAGTATTTT	CSAATETDTQYF
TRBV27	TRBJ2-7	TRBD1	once	TGTGCCAGCAGTTGGGGACAGGGCTCCTACGAGCAGTACTTC	CASSWGQGSYEQYF
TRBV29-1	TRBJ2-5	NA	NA	TGCAGCGTTGTGGGATCCCAAGAGACCCAGTACTTC	CSVVGSQETQYF
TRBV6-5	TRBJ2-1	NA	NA	TGTGCCAGCTCCCACAGGGCCTACAATGAGCAGTTCTTC	CASSHRAYNEQFF
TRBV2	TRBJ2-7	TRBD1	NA	TGTGCCAGCAGTGAAGCGCCGGGGACAGGCTACGAGCAGTACTTC	CASSEAPGTGYEQYF
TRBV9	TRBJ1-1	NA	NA	TGTGCCAGCAGCGTAGCCGGGAACACTGAAGCTTTCTTT	CASSVAGNTEAFF
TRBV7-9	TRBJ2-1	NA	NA	TGTGCCAGCAGCTTAGGAGGGGGGCTCCACCCCGTGCAGTTCTTC	CASSLGGGLHPVQFF
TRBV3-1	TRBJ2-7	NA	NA	TGTGCCAGCAGCTTCGGACACCTATCCTACGAGCAGTACTTC	CASSFGHLSYEQYF
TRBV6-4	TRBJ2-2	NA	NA	TGTGCCAGCAGTAGAGATTCGAACACCGGGGAGCTGTTTTTT	CASSRDSNTGELFF
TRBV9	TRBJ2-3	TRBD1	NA	TGTGCCAGCAGCGGACTCCTAGGGACAGACACAGATACGCAGTATTTT	CASSGLLGTDTDTQYF
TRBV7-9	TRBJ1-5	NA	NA	TGTGCCAGCAGCTCAACATCGTATAGCAATCAGCCCCAGCATTTT	CASSSTSYSNQPQHF
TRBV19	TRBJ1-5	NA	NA	TGTGCCAGTAGTATTGGGGCGGGAAGGGCCCAGCATTTT	CASSIGAGRAQHF
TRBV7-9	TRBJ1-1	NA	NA	TGTGCCAGCAGCTTAGGACAGTTGAACACTGAAGCTTTCTTT	CASSLGQLNTEAFF
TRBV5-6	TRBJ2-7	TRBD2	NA	TGTGCCAGCAGCTTGGCACTAGCGGGGGCCTACGAGCAGTACTTC	CASSLALAGAYEQYF
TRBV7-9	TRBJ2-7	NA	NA	TGTGCCAGCACCGAAGAGCGGTTACCTGCCTACGAGCAGTACTTC	CASTEERLPAYEQYF
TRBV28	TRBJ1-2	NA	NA	TGTGCCAGCAGCCTGGGAGTAAACTATGGCTACACCTTC	CASSLGVNYGYTF
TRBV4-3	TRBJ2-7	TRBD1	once	TGCGCCAGCAGCCAAGAAGGGACAGGGCCCTACGAGCAGTACTTC	CASSQEGTGPYEQYF
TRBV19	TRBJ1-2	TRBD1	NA	TGTGCCAGCCGAGGCACAGGGGTTGGCTACACCTTC	CASRGTGVGYTF
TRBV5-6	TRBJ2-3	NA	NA	TGTGCCAGCAGGTTCAGGACAGATACGCAGTATTTT	CASRFRTDTQYF
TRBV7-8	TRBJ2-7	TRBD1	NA	TGTGCCAGCAGAGAGACAGGGGGATTATCCTACGAGCAGTACTTC	CASRETGGLSYEQYF
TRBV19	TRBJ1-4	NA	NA	TGTGCCAGTAGTAGGCGGGGGACAACTAATGAAAAACTGTTTTTT	CASSRRGTTNEKLFF
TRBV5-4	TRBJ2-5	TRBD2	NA	TGTGCCAGCAGCTCTCTGGGGGGGTCACAAGAGACCCAGTACTTC	CASSSLGGSQETQYF
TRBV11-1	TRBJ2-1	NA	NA	TGTGCCAGCAGCTTAGCGAGTAGGGGCCATGAGCAGTTCTTC	CASSLASRGHEQFF
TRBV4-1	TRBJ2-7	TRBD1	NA	TGCGCCAGCACCCTTTTTACAGGGGCATACGAGCAGTACTTC	CASTLFTGAYEQYF
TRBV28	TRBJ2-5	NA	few	TGTGCCAGCAGTTTGATCGGGCTCCAAGAGACCCAGTACTTC	CASSLIGLQETQYF
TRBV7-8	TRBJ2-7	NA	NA	TGTGCCAGCAGCTTCTACTACGTCGGAGGGACAGATGATTCCTACGAGCAGTACTTC	CASSFYYVGGTDDSYEQYF
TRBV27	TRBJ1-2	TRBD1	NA	TGTGCCAGCAGTACAGGGGGCCCCTATGGCTACACCTTC	CASSTGGPYGYTF
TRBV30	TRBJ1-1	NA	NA	TGTGCCGGGGGGCGGAGGGAACTCAACACTGAAGCTTTCTTT	CAGGRRELNTEAFF
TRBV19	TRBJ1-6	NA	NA	TGTGCCAGTAGTATAGTCGGCAGTTCACCCCTCCACTTT	CASSIVGSSPLHF
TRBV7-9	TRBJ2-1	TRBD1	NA	TGTGCCAGCAGCTTAGCGAGGGGGCGCAGGAATGAGCAGTTCTTC	CASSLARGRRNEQFF
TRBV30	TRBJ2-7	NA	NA	TGTGCCTGGAGTGTAAAGTGGGGCCAGTACTTC	CAWSVKWGQYF
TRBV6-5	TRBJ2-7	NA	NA	TGTGCCAGCAGTTATGACGGGCCCCGCTACGAGCAGTACTTC	CASSYDGPRYEQYF
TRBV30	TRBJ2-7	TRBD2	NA	TGTGCCTGGAGTGGCGGGGGCTACGAGCAGTACTTC	CAWSGGGYEQYF
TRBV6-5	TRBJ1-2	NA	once	TGTGCCAGCAGTTCGCCGGGACACCAGATGGGTGACTATGGCTACACCTTC	CASSSPGHQMGDYGYTF
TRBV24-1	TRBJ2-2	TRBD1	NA	TGTGCCACCAGTGCGGGGCAGGGGGCGAACACCGGGGAGCTGTTTTTT	CATSAGQGANTGELFF
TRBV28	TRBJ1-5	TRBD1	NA	TGTGCCAGCAGTTTCCCCGGACAGGGCGTGCGCAATCAGCCCCAGCATTTT	CASSFPGQGVRNQPQHF
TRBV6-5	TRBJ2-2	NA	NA	TGTGCCAGCAGTTACTCGGGGGACACAGGCTCCGGGGAGCTGTTTTTT	CASSYSGDTGSGELFF
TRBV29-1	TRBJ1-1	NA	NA	TGCAGCGTTGCAAGTTTCGGAATAGGGGACACTGAAGCTTTCTTT	CSVASFGIGDTEAFF
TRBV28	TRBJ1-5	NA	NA	TGTGCCAGCAGTTTGGGAATCAATCAGCCCCAGCATTTT	CASSLGINQPQHF
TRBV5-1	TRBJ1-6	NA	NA	TGCGCCAGCAGCTTCGATGGCAGGGGAGAGAATTCACCCCTCCACTTT	CASSFDGRGENSPLHF
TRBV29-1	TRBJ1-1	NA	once	TGCAGCGTTGCGAGGCAGGAGACTGAAGCTTTCTTT	CSVARQETEAFF
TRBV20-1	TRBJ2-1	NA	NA	TGCAGTGCTAGAGTTCTCTACGAAAGCTCCTACAATGAGCAGTTCTTC	CSARVLYESSYNEQFF
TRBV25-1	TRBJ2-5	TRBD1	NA	TGTGCCAGCAGTTTCGACAGGGAAGAGACCCAGTACTTC	CASSFDREETQYF
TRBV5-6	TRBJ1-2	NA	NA	TGTGCCAGCAGCTTGGTGGACGAGAATGGCTACACCTTC	CASSLVDENGYTF